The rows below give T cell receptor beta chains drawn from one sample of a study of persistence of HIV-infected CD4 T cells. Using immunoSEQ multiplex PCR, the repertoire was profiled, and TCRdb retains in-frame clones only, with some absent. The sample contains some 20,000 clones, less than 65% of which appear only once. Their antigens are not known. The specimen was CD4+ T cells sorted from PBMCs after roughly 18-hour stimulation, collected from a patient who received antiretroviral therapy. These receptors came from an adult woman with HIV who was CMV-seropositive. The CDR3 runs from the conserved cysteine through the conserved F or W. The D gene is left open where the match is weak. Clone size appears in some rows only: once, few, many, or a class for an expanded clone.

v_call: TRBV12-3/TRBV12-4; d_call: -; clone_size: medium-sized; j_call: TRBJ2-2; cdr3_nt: TGTGCCAGCAGTTTAGGGTGGGGTAGAGAGCTGTTTTTT; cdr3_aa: CASSLGWGRELFF
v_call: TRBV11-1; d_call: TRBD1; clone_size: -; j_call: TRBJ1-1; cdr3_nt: TGTGCCAGCAGCTGGGACAGGGGGCGATGGACTGAAGCTTTCTTT; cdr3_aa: CASSWDRGRWTEAFF
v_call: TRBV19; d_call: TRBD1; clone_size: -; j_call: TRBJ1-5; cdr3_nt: TGTGCCAGTACCGACAGGGTAGGTCAGCCCCAGCATTTT; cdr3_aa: CASTDRVGQPQHF
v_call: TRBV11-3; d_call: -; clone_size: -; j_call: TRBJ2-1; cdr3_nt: TGTGCCAGCAGCTTAGGAGCGGCCTACAATGAGCAGTTCTTC; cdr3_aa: CASSLGAAYNEQFF
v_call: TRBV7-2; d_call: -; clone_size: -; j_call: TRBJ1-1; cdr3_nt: TGTGCCAGCAGCTTAGGGTGTCTTACTGAAGCTTTCTTT; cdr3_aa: CASSLGCLTEAFF
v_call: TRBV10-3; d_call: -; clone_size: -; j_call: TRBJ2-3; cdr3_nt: TGTGCCATCAGTGAGTATGGGAGTGGCACAGATACGCAGTATTTT; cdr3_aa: CAISEYGSGTDTQYF
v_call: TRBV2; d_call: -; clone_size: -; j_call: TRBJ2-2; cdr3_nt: TGTGCCAGCAGTGAAGCCCCAGGGGACACCGGGGAGCTGTTTTTT; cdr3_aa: CASSEAPGDTGELFF
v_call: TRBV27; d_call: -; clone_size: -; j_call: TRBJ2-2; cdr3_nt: TGTGCCAGCAGTTTTAGGGGGGTGAACACCGGGGAGCTGTTTTTT; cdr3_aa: CASSFRGVNTGELFF
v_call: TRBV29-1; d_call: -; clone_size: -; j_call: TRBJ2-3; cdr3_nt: TGCAGCGTCTTCAAACGGGGAGATACGCAGTATTTT; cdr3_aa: CSVFKRGDTQYF
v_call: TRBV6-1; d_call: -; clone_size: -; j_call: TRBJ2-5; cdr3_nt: TGTGCCAGCAGTGAACCGCACAGGGACCCACAAGAGACCCAGTACTTC; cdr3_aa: CASSEPHRDPQETQYF
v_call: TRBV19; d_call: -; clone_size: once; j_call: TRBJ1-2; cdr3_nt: TGTGCCAGTCGAGTAGTAGGGGGTAACTATGGCTACACCTTC; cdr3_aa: CASRVVGGNYGYTF
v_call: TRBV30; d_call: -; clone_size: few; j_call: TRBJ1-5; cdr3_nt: TGTGCCTGGAGTGTGGGCGGGGAGCAGCCCCAGCATTTT; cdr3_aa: CAWSVGGEQPQHF
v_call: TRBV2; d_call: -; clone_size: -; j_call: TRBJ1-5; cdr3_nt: TGTGCCAGCACCGGACCCCCCGGCAATCAGCCCCAGCATTTT; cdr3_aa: CASTGPPGNQPQHF
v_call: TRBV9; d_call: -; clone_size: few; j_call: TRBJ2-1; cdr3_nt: TGTGCCAGCAGCGTAGCTGTGGGGGGGGCCCTCGATGAGCAGTTCTTC; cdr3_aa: CASSVAVGGALDEQFF
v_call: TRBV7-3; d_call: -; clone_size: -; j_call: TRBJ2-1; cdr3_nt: TGTGCCAGCAGTCCAACAGGGGCTAGCGGCAATGAGCAGTTCTTC; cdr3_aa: CASSPTGASGNEQFF
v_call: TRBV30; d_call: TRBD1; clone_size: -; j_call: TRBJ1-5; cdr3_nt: TGTGCCTGGAGTCCGGACAGGCGGGGTCAGCCCCAGCATTTT; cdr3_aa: CAWSPDRRGQPQHF
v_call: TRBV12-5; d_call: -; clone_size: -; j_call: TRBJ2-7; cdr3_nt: TGTGCTAGTAATGCGGGCAGGGATGGCGAGCAGTACTTC; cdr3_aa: CASNAGRDGEQYF
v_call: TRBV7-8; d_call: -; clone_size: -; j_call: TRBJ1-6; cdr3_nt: TGTGCCAGCAGCCTTCCGAATTCACCCCTCCACTTT; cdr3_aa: CASSLPNSPLHF
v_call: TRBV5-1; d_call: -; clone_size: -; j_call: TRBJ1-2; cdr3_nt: TGCGCCAGCAGTCGGGACGGGAAGGGCTATGGCTACACCTTC; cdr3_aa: CASSRDGKGYGYTF
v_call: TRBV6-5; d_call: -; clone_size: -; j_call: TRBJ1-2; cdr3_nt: TGTGCCACCTCGAAGGGGTCTAACTATGGCTACACCTTC; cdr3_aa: CATSKGSNYGYTF
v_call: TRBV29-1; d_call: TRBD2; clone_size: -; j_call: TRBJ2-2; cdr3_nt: TGCAGCGTTGAAGGTACAACCGGGACTAGTCGTACCGGGGAGCTGTTTTTT; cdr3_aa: CSVEGTTGTSRTGELFF
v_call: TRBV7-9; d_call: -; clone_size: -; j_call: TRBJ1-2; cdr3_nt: TGTGCCAGCCTCACCCCGACATTTGGCTACACCTTC; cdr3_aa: CASLTPTFGYTF
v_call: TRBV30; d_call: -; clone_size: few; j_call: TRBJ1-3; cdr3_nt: TGTGCCTGGGACCCTGGAAACACCATATATTTT; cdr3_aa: CAWDPGNTIYF
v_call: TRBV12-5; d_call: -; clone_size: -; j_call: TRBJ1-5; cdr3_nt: TGTGCTAGTGGTTTGGCGGAGACAAATTTGGGCCAGAATCAGCCCCAGCATTTT; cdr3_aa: CASGLAETNLGQNQPQHF
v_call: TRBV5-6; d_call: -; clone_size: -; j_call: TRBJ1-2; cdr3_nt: TGTGCCACCAGAGGGGTCGGGGGAGCAGACACCTTC; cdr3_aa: CATRGVGGADTF
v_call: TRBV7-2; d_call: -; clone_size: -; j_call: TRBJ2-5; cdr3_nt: TGTGCCAGCAGCTTACAGGGTGGCGGGGAGACCCAGTACTTC; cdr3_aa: CASSLQGGGETQYF
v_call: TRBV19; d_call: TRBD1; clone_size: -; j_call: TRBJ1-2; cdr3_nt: TGTGCCAGTAGTACAAGACAGGGGAACTATGGCTACACCTTC; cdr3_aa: CASSTRQGNYGYTF
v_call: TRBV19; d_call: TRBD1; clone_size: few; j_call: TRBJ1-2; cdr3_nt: TGTGCCAGTAGCCCCGGGACAGAGAACTATGGCTACACCTTC; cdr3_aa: CASSPGTENYGYTF
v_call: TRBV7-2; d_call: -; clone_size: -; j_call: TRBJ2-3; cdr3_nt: TGTGCCAGCAGCTTAGTTGGGGCCACAGATACGCAGTATTTT; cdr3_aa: CASSLVGATDTQYF
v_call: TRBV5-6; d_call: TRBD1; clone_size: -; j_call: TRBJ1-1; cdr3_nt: TGTGCCAGCAGCTTGGCGGGGACAGGACTAAATGCTTTCTTT; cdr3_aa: CASSLAGTGLNAFF
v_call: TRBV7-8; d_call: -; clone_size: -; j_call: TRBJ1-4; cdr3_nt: TGTGCCAGCAGCCCGAGGACACTCCTCGTCGAGGGCTCTAATGAAAAACTGTTTTTT; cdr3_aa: CASSPRTLLVEGSNEKLFF
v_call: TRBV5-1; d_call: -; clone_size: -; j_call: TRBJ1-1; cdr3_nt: TGCGCCAGCAGCTTGCAGGGGACTAGGACTGAAGCTTTCTTT; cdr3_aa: CASSLQGTRTEAFF
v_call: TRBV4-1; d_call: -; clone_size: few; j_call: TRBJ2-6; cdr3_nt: TGCGCCAGCAGCCAAGATCCCACGGGGGCCTCCTCTGGGGCCAACGTCCTGACTTTC; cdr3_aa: CASSQDPTGASSGANVLTF
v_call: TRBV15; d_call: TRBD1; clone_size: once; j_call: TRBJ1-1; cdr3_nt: TGTGCCACCAGCAAAACGACAGGGACTGAAGCTTTCTTT; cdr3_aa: CATSKTTGTEAFF
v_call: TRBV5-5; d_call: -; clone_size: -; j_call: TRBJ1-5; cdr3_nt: TGTGCCAGCAGGAACGTGGACAGCAGCAATCAGCCCCAGCATTTT; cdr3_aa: CASRNVDSSNQPQHF
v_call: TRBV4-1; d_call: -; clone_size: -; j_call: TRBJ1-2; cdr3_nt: TGCGCCAGCAGCCAAGATCCCCGACCCGAGGGTGGCTACACCTTC; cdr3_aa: CASSQDPRPEGGYTF
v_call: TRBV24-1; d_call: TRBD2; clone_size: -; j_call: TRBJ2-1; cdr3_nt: TGTGCCACCAGTGAATGGACTAGCGGTGCCTCCTACAATGAGCAGTTCTTC; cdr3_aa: CATSEWTSGASYNEQFF
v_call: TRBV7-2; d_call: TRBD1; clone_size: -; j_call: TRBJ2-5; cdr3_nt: TGTGCCAGCAGCTTAAAGGCCGGACAGGGGCTAACGGCCCAGTACTTC; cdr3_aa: CASSLKAGQGLTAQYF
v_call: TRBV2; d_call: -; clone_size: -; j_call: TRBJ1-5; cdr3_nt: TGTGCCAGCAGTAACGGGGGAATGGGCAATCAGCCCCAGCATTTT; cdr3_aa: CASSNGGMGNQPQHF
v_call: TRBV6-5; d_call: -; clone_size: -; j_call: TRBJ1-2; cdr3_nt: TGTGCCAGCATCCCAGGCAGGACTAACTATGGCTACACCTTC; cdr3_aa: CASIPGRTNYGYTF
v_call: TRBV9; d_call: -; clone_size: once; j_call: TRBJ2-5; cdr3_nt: TGTGCCAGCAGTCAGGGTGAAGGACCCTCCGAGGGTAGCCAGTACTTC; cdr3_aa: CASSQGEGPSEGSQYF